Included here is one T cell receptor (beta chain) sequence, with context. Antigen: not known. With V trimmed by 5 bases and J by 11 bases, 10 bases remained unmatched. The germline V gene encodes CDR1 SEHNR and CDR2 FQNEAQ (reference sequence). This CDR3 has 15 amino acids. Both 60 Vbeta primers and 13 Jbeta primers went into the PCR. Only in-frame clones appear in the TCRdb table, and some are missing; sequencing was by immunoSEQ multiplex PCR. The sample has roughly 86,000 clones, about 80% seen once. This entry belongs to a study of cytomegalovirus exposure and HLA in healthy donors. Study results and caveats: Among donors in an Asian-associated ancestry cluster, a later analysis reportedly found fewer N-insertions than the roughly 650-donor mean. In an earlier analysis, most TCR beta V segments were productive about 90% or about 30% of the time. In a later analysis, parvovirus B19, influenza, CMV and Epstein-Barr virus appeared linked to several top co-occurrence clusters.

Sequenced: PBMCs. This clonotype was obtained from a female donor in good health and CMV-seronegative. The chain recombines TRBV7-9 with TRBJ2-3, with 13 bases fitting TRBD2. CDR3 region: CASSRGGLAGSKQYF. In DNA form, the CDR3 reads TGTGCCAGCAGCCGAGGGGGACTAGCGGGATCGAAGCAGTATTTT.